The sequence of this TCR beta chain was determined in a study of T cell changes during pregnancy in multiple sclerosis. Trimming took off 4 bases at V and 2 bases at J, with 18 bases between the two ends. CDR3 length: 16 residues. The V gene's germline CDR1 is MGHRA and CDR2 YSYEKL. Only in-frame clones appear in the TCRdb table, and some are missing; sequencing was by immunoSEQ multiplex PCR. The table includes roughly 59,000 clones, around nine tenths detected once. J is TRBJ2-7 and V is TRBV4-1; tentative D call: TRBD2 (6 bases). Specimen: peripheral blood, collected in the third trimester of pregnancy. The TCR was taken from a female donor in good health, enrolled as a control in a pregnancy study. CDR3 region: CASSPDVGGVTYEQYF. CDR3 nucleotides: TGCGCCAGCAGCCCCGACGTAGGAGGGGTAACCTACGAGCAGTACTTC.